The present TCR beta chain was sequenced within a study of T cell changes during pregnancy in multiple sclerosis. Clones were sequenced by immunoSEQ multiplex PCR, and TCRdb holds only the in-frame ones, with some missing. The sample lists about 40,000 clones, roughly 94% seen once, with roughly 1.7% in the top ten. Germline CDR1 SGHTA, CDR2 FQGTGA. This CDR3 contains 17 residues. The junction had 7 bases not matched to a gene; V was cut back by 5 bases and J by 1 base. Sequencing was performed on peripheral blood, taken in the third trimester of pregnancy. This sequence originates from a female donor with multiple sclerosis, enrolled in a pregnancy study. This chain links TRBV7-3 with TRBJ2-3; 12 bases are shared with TRBD2. CDR3 DNA: TGTGCCAGCAGCATCCGGACTAGCGGGACCCGCACAGATACGCAGTATTTT. Its translation is CASSIRTSGTRTDTQYF.